This T cell receptor beta chain was sequenced in a study of blood T cell repertoires in COVID-19. Study-wide context: Some COVID-19 samples were acute and others convalescent; all came from the United States, Italy and Spain. Sources were T cells, B-cell-depleted T cells, or PBMCs; the material itself was cDNA or gDNA.

Original analysis: Cell counts per sample came from amplifying reference gene primers. Using immunoSEQ multiplex PCR, the repertoire was profiled, and TCRdb retains in-frame clones only, with some absent. From that table come the V and J calls and clone size; the DNA was used to work out D and trimming. The table shows 80,000 or so clones, with roughly nine tenths occurring only once. CDR1 MGHRA and CDR2 YSYEKL come from the germline V gene. Trimming took 7 bases from V and 12 from J; bases not matched to a gene: 17. The CDR3 loop spans 16 amino acids. The TCR originated in a woman aged 60-70 years with acute or convalescent COVID-19. The specimen was peripheral blood. This chain joins TRBV4-1 and TRBJ1-4; 10 bases map to TRBD1. CDR3 sequence: CASNQRGQGSYDQLFF. CDR3 sequence (DNA): TGCGCCAGCAACCAGAGGGGACAGGGGTCTTACGACCAACTGTTTTTT.